This T cell receptor beta chain was obtained from a study of blood T cell repertoires in COVID-19. The wider study: From the United States, Italy and Spain came samples of acute and convalescent COVID-19. T cells, B-cell-depleted T cells, or PBMCs supplied cDNA or gDNA.

Generated by immunoSEQ multiplex PCR, the TCRdb table keeps only in-frame clones and is missing some. The sample records 160,000 or so clones, 85% being singletons. This CDR3 spans 16 amino acids. The germline V gene has CDR1 SGDLS and CDR2 YYNGEE. Deletions cut 0 bases from V and 1 base from J, with 12 bases between. The chain combines TRBV9 with TRBJ2-3; no clear D. Sequencing was done on a sample of peripheral blood. This TCR came from a woman in her 50s with COVID-19, enrolled during active disease. The CDR3 DNA is TGTGCCAGCAGCGTAGGGGCGCCAACGGGCACAGATACGCAGTATTTT. Translated: CASSVGAPTGTDTQYF.